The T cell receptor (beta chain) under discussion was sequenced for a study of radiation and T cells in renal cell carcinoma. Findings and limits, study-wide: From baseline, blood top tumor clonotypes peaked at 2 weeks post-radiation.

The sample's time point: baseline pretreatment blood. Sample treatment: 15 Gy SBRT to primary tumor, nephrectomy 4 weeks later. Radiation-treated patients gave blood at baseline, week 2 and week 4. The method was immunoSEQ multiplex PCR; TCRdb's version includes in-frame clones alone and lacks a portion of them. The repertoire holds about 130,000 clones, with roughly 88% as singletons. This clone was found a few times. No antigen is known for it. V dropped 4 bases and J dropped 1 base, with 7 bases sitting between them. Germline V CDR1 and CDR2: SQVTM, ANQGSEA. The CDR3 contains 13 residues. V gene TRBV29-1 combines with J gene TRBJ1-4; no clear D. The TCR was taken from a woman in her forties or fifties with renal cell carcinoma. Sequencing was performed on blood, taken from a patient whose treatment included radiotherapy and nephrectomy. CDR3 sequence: CSVGSRTNEKLFF. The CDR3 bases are TGCAGCGTTGGCAGCAGAACTAATGAAAAACTGTTTTTT. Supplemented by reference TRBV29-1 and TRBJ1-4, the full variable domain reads SAVISQKPSRDICQRGTSLTIQCQVDSQVTMMFWYRQQPGQSLTLIATANQGSEATYESGFVIDKFPISRPNLTFSTLTVSNMSPEDSSIYLCSVGSRTNEKLFFGSGTQLSVL.